This T cell receptor beta chain comes out of a study of breast tumors, draining lymph nodes, adjacent tissues. Overall study results and limits: Tumors had less TCR diversity than lymph nodes, more than nontumor tissue. Most tumor T cells seemingly derive from lymph node, then expand in tumor. Tumor T cell lymph node origin was a supported hypothesis, not proven. Compared with basal-like, luminal-like tumors shared significantly more repertoire with nontumor tissue.

MiXCR, applied by TCRdb to the multiplex PCR reads, yields one record per CDR3 protein. The sample yields tens of thousands of distinct CDR3 sequences, about 63% seen once. Germline loops: CDR1 MGHRA, CDR2 YSYEKL. CDR3 length: 13 amino acids. The ends were cut back, 3 bases at V and 4 bases at J, with 10 bases in the middle. Regarding this clonotype: Antigen specificity is unknown.

The genes are TRBV4-1 and TRBJ2-7; maybe TRBD2 (5 bases). The specimen sequenced was breast tumor tissue. The clonotype originates from a female donor with breast cancer. Some clones in this sample may be carry-over from other donors' samples. The CDR3 is CASSHSEGYEQYF. CDR3 DNA: TGCGCCAGCAGCCACTCCGAGGGTTACGAGCAGTACTTC.